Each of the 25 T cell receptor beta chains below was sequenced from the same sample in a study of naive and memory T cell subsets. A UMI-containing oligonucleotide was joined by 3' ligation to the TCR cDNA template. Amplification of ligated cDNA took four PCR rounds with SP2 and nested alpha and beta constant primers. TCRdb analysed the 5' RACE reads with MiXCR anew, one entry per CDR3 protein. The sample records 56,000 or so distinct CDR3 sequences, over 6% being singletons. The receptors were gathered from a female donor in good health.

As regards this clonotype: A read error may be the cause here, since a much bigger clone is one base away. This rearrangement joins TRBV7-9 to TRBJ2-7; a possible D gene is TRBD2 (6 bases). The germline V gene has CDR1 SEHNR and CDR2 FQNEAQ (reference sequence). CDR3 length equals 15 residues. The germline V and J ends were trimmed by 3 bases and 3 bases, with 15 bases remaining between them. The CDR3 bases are TGTGCCAGCAGCTTGGGGGGAAGGAAGGGCTACGAGCAGTACTTC. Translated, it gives CASSLGGRKGYEQYF.

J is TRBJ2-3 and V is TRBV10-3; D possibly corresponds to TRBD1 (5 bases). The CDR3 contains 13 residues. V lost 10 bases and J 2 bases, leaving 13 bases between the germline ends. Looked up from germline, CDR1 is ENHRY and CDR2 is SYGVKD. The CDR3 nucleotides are TGTGCCACCGCAGGGAACCCCACAGATACGCAGTATTTT. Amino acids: CATAGNPTDTQYF.

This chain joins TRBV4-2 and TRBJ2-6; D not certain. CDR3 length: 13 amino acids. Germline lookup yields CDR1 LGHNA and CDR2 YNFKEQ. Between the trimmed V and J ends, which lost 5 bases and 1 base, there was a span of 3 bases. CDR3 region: CASSTSGANVLTF. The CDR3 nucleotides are TGTGCCAGCAGCACATCTGGGGCCAACGTCCTGACTTTC.

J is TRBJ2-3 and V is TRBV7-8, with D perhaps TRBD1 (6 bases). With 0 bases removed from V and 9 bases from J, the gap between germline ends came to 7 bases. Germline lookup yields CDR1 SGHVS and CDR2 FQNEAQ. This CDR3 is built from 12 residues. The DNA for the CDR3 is TGTGCCAGCAGCTTAGCCGGGACAACGCAGTATTTT. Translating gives CASSLAGTTQYF.

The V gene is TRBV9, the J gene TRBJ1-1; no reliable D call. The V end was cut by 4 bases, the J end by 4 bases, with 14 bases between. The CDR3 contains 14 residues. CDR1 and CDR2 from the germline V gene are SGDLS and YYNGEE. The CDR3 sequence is CASSFQGRATEAFF. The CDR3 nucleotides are TGTGCCAGCAGCTTCCAAGGTCGGGCCACTGAAGCTTTCTTT.

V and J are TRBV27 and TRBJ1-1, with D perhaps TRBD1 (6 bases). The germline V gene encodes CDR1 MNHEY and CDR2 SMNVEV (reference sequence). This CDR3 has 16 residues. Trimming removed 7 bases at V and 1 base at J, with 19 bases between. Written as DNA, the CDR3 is TGTGCCAGCACCCCTTATCAGGGGTCGACGAACACTGAAGCTTTCTTT. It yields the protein CASTPYQGSTNTEAFF.

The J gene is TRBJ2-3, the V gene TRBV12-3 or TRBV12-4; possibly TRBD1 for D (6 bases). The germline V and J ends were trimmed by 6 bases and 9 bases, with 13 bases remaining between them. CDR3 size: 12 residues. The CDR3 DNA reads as TGTGCCAGCAGCCCTGGACAGTTGACGCAGTATTTT. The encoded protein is CASSPGQLTQYF.

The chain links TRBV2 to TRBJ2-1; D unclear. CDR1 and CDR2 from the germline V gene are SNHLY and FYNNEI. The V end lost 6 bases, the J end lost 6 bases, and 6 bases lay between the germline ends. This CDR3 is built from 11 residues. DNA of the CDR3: TGTGCCAGCAGCACCAGCAATGAGCAGTTCTTC. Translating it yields CASSTSNEQFF. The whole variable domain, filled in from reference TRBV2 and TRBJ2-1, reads EPEVTQTPSHQVTQMGQEVILRCVPISNHLYFYWYRQILGQKVEFLVSFYNNEISEKSEIFDDQFSVERPDGSNFTLKIRSTKLEDSAMYFCASSTSNEQFFGPGTRLTVL.

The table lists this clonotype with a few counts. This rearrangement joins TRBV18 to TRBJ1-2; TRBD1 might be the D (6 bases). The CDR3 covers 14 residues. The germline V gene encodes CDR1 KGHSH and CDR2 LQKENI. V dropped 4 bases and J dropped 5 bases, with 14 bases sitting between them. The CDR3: CASSQQGGPYGYTF. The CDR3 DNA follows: TGTGCCAGCTCACAACAGGGAGGACCTTATGGCTACACCTTC.

CDR3 region: CSVSTGVDTEAFF. CDR3 coding DNA: TGCAGCGTGTCCACAGGGGTTGACACTGAAGCTTTCTTT. The J gene is TRBJ1-1, the V gene TRBV29-1; 7 bases match TRBD1. Trimming removed 6 bases from V and 3 bases from J; junction bases left unmatched: 7. CDR3 length: 13 residues. The V gene's germline CDR1 is SQVTM and CDR2 ANQGSEA.

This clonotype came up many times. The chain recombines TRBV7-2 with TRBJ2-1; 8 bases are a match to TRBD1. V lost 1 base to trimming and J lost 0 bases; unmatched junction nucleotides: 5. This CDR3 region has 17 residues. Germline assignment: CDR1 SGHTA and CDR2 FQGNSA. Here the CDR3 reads CASSLDSGGGSYNEQFF. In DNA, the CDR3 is TGTGCCAGCAGCTTAGATTCAGGGGGCGGCTCCTACAATGAGCAGTTCTTC. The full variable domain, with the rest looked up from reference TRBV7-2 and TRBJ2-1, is GAGVSQSPSNKVTEKGKDVELRCDPISGHTALYWYRQSLGQGLEFLIYFQGNSAPDKSGLPSDRFSAERTGGSVSTLTIQRTQQEDSAVYLCASSLDSGGGSYNEQFFGPGTRLTVL.

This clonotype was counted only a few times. The CDR3 spells CASSWGKGVWANVLTF. In nucleotides, the CDR3 is TGTGCCAGCAGTTGGGGGAAGGGGGTCTGGGCCAACGTCCTGACTTTC. V usage is TRBV28 and J usage is TRBJ2-6, with D possibly TRBD1 on 6 matching bases. Germline V gene sequence: CDR1 MDHEN, CDR2 SYDVKM. V was shortened by 4 bases and J by 5 bases, with 15 bases between the two germline ends. There are 16 residues in the CDR3.

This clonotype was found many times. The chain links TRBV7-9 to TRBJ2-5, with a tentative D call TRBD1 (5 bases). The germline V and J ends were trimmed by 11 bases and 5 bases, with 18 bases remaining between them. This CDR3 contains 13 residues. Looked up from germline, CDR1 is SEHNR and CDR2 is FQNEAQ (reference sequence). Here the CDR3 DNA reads TGTGCCGGCGCAAGGGGATTAGGGGAGACCCAGTACTTC. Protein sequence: CAGARGLGETQYF.

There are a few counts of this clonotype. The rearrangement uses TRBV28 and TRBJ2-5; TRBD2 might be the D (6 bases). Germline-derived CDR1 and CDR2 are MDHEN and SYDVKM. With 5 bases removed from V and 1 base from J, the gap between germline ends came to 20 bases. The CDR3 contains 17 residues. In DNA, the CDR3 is TGTGCCAGCAGTCCTATAGGAGGGGCGAATCCCCAAGAGACCCAGTACTTC. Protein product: CASSPIGGANPQETQYF.

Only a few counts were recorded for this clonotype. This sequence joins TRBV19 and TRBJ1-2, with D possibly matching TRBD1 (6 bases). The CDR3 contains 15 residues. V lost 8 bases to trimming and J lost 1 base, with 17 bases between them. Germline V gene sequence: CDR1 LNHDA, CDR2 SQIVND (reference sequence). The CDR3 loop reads CASAGGGARNYGYTF. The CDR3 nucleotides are TGTGCCAGTGCCGGGGGGGGGGCTCGTAACTATGGCTACACCTTC.

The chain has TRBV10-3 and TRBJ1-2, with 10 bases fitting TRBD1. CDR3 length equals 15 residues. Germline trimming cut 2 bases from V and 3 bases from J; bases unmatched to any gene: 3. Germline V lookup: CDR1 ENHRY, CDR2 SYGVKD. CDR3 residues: CAISEDRGQYYGYTF. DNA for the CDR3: TGTGCCATCAGTGAGGACAGGGGGCAGTACTATGGCTACACCTTC.

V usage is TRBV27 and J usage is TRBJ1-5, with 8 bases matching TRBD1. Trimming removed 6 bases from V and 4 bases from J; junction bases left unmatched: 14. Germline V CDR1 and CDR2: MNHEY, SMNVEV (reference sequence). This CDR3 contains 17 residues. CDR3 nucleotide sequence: TGTGCCAGCAGCTCTTGGGGAATTACAGGGGGGAATCAGCCCCAGCATTTT. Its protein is CASSSWGITGGNQPQHF.

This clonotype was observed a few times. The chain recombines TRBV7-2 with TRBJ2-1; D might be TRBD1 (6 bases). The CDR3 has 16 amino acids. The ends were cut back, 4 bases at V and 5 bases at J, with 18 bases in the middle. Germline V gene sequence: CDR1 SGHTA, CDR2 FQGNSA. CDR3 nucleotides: TGTGCCAGCAGCTCGCAGCCCGGGACAAGAAACAATGAGCAGTTCTTC. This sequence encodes CASSSQPGTRNNEQFF.

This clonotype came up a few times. For the CDR3, the DNA is TGTGCCAGCAGCTTATGGGCGGGACAGGGGGCGAGCAATGAGCAGTTCTTC. Translation gives CASSLWAGQGASNEQFF. This chain uses TRBV7-2 with TRBJ2-1; 12 nucleotides line up with TRBD1. The CDR3 loop spans 17 amino acids. Trimming cost V 2 bases and J 6 bases; bases outside gene matches: 8. Germline V gene lookup returns CDR1 SGHTA and CDR2 FQGNSA. The full variable domain, completed using reference TRBV7-2 and TRBJ2-1, is GAGVSQSPSNKVTEKGKDVELRCDPISGHTALYWYRQSLGQGLEFLIYFQGNSAPDKSGLPSDRFSAERTGGSVSTLTIQRTQQEDSAVYLCASSLWAGQGASNEQFFGPGTRLTVL.

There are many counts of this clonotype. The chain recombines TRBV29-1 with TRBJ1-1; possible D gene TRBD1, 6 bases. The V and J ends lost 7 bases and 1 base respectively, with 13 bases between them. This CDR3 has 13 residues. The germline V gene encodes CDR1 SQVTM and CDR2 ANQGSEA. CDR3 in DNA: TGCAGCGGTTCGCAGGGGACGAACACTGAAGCTTTCTTT. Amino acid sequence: CSGSQGTNTEAFF.

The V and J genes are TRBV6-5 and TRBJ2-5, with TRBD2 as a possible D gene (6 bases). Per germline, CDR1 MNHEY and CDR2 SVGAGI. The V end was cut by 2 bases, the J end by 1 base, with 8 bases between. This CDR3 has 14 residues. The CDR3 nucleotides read TGTGCCAGCAGTTACCCCGGGGGCCAAGAGACCCAGTACTTC. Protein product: CASSYPGGQETQYF.

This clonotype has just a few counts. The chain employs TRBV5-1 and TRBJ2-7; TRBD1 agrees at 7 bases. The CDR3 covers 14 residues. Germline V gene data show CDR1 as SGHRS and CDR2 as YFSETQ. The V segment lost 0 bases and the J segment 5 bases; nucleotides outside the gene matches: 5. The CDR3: CASSLGQGTHEQYF. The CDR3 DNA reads TGCGCCAGCAGCTTGGGACAGGGAACCCACGAGCAGTACTTC.

Written as DNA, the CDR3 is TGTGCCAGCAGCTTATCCAGCGGGGGGGCCATGGATACGCAGTATTTT. This encodes CASSLSSGGAMDTQYF. The J gene is TRBJ2-3, the V gene TRBV7-2, with TRBD2 identical over 10 bases. The CDR3 length is 16 residues. From germline, CDR1 is SGHTA and CDR2 FQGNSA. V shed 2 bases, J shed 6 bases, and the junction held 8 bases outside the gene matches. The whole variable domain, filled in from reference TRBV7-2 and TRBJ2-3, reads GAGVSQSPSNKVTEKGKDVELRCDPISGHTALYWYRQSLGQGLEFLIYFQGNSAPDKSGLPSDRFSAERTGGSVSTLTIQRTQQEDSAVYLCASSLSSGGAMDTQYFGPGTRLTVL.

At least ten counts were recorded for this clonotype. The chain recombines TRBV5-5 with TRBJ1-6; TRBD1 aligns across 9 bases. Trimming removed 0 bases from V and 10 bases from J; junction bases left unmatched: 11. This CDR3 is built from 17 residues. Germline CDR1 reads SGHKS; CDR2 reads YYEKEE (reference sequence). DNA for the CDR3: TGTGCCAGCAGCTTGGCGACGGGACAGGGAAGTGAATCACCCCTCCACTTT. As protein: CASSLATGQGSESPLHF.

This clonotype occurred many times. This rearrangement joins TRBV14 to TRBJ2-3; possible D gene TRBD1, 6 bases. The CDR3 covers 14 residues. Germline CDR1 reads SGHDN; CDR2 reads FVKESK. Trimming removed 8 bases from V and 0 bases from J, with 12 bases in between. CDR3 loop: CASRRTDSTDTQYF. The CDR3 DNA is TGTGCCAGCCGACGGACAGACAGCACAGATACGCAGTATTTT.